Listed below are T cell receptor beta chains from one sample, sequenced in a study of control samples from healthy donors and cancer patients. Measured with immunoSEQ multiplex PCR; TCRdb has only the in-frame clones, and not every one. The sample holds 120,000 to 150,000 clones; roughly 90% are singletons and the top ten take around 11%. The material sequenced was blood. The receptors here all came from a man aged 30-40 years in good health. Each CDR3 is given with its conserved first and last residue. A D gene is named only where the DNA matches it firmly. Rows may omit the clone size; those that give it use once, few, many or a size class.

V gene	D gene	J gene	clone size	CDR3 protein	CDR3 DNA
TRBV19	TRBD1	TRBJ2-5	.	CASSQTQGTQETQYF	TGTGCCAGTAGTCAAACACAGGGGACCCAAGAGACCCAGTACTTC
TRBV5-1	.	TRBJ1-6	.	CASSIGRDSPLHF	TGCGCCAGCAGCATTGGACGGGATTCACCCCTCCACTTT
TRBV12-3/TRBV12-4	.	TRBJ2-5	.	CASSQGGPETQYF	TGTGCCAGCAGTCAGGGAGGTCCGGAGACCCAGTACTTC
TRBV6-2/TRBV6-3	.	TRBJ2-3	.	CASSHQERTDTQYF	TGTGCCAGCAGTCATCAGGAGCGCACAGATACGCAGTATTTT
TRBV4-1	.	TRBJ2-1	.	CASSQYPNEQFF	TGCGCCAGCAGCCAGTATCCGAATGAGCAGTTCTTC
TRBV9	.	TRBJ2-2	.	CASSVRYTGELFF	TGTGCCAGCAGCGTTAGATACACCGGGGAGCTGTTTTTT
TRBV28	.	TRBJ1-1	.	CASSSYQAFF	TGTGCCAGCAGTTCATACCAAGCTTTCTTT
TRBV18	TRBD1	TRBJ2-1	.	CASSPSNRGPYNEQFF	TGTGCCAGCTCACCTTCAAACAGGGGCCCCTACAATGAGCAGTTCTTC
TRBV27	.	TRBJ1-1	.	CASSLSGFPSEAFF	TGTGCCAGCAGTTTATCGGGGTTTCCGTCTGAAGCTTTCTTT
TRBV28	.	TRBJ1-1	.	CASSLRGERGNKAFF	TGTGCCAGCAGTTTACGGGGGGAAAGGGGTAATAAAGCTTTCTTT
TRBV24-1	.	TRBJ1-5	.	CATSDSGQPQHF	TGTGCCACCAGTGATTCCGGTCAGCCCCAGCATTTT
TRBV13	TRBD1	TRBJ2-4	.	CASSWGQGVAKNIQYF	TGTGCCAGCAGCTGGGGACAGGGGGTAGCCAAAAACATTCAGTACTTC
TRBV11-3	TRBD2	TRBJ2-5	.	CASSLGLAGLETQYF	TGTGCCAGCAGCTTAGGTCTAGCGGGATTAGAGACCCAGTACTTC
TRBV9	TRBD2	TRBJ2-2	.	CASSARSGLAGNTGELFF	TGTGCCAGCAGCGCTCGATCGGGACTAGCGGGAAACACCGGGGAGCTGTTTTTT
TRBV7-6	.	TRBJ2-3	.	CASIPVQGHTQYF	TGTGCCAGCATACCGGTGCAGGGACATACGCAGTATTTT
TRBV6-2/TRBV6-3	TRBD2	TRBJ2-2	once	CAGSYSRTSGLNTGELFF	TGTGCCGGCAGTTACTCGCGGACTAGCGGGCTGAACACCGGGGAGCTGTTTTTT
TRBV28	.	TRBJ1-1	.	CASSLWPGNTEAFF	TGTGCCAGCAGTTTATGGCCAGGGAACACTGAAGCTTTCTTT
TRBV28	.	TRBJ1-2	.	CASSLGQTRANYGYTF	TGTGCCAGCAGTTTAGGCCAGACCCGAGCTAACTATGGCTACACCTTC
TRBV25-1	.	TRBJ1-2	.	CASSEAAGEANYGYTF	TGTGCCAGCAGTGAAGCGGCAGGGGAGGCTAACTATGGCTACACCTTC
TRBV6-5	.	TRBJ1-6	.	CASSPTATTGPLHF	TGTGCCAGCAGTCCGACAGCTACGACAGGACCCCTCCACTTT
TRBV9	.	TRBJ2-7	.	CASSRDQDQKAYEQYF	TGTGCCAGCAGCCGGGATCAGGATCAGAAGGCCTACGAGCAGTACTTC
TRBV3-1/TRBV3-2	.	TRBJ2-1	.	CASSQGTYEQFF	TGTGCCAGCAGCCAAGGGACCTATGAGCAGTTCTTC
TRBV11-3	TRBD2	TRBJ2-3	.	CASSLERGSNTDTQYF	TGTGCCAGCAGCTTAGAACGCGGGAGTAACACAGATACGCAGTATTTT
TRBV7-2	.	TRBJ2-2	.	CASRIDSRSRGTGELFF	TGTGCCAGCAGGATCGATAGCCGGAGTAGGGGCACCGGGGAGCTGTTTTTT
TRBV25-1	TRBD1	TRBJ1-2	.	CASSPGQGASGYGYTF	TGTGCCAGCTCTCCGGGACAGGGGGCCTCGGGCTATGGCTACACCTTC
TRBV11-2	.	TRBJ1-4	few	CASSLDNRRRRPNEKLFF	TGTGCCAGCAGCTTAGATAACAGGCGACGCCGCCCTAATGAAAAACTGTTTTTT
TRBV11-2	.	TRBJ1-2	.	CASSTERYGYTF	TGTGCCAGCTCCACTGAGCGCTATGGCTACACCTTC
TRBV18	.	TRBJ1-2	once	CASSPDRQGYGYTF	TGTGCCAGCTCCCCTGACAGGCAAGGCTATGGCTACACCTTC
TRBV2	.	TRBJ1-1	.	CASSGFLEDTEAFF	TGTGCCAGCAGTGGGTTCCTGGAGGACACTGAAGCTTTCTTT
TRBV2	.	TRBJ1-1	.	CASSADMGSEAFF	TGTGCCAGCAGTGCGGACATGGGTAGTGAAGCTTTCTTT
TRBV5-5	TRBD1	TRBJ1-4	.	CASSLPTGVGEKLFF	TGTGCCAGCAGCCTACCGACAGGGGTGGGTGAAAAACTGTTTTTT
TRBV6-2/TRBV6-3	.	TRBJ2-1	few	CASSYMPGGLYRNEQFF	TGTGCCAGCAGTTACATGCCCGGGGGACTCTATAGGAATGAGCAGTTCTTC
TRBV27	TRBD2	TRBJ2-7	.	CASSPRTSGIGFYEQYF	TGTGCCAGCAGTCCTAGGACTAGCGGGATCGGCTTCTACGAGCAGTACTTC
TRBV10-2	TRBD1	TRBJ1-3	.	CASRGQGEGNTIYF	TGCGCCAGCAGGGGACAGGGAGAAGGAAACACCATATATTTT
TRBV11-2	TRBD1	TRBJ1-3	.	CASRGQTSSGNTIYF	TGTGCCAGCAGGGGACAGACGAGCTCTGGAAACACCATATATTTT
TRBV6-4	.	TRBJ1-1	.	CASRANQHTEAFF	TGTGCCAGCAGGGCTAATCAGCACACTGAAGCTTTCTTT
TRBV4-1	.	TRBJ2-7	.	CASSQVTGSYEQYF	TGCGCCAGCAGCCAAGTTACAGGGTCCTACGAGCAGTACTTC
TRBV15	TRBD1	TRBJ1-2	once	CATSRDGAKQGGITF	TGTGCCACCAGCAGAGATGGGGCCAAACAGGGGGGGATCACCTTC
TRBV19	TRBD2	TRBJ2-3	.	CASSRSTSGSTDTQYF	TGTGCCAGTAGCCGGTCGACTAGCGGGAGCACAGATACGCAGTATTTT
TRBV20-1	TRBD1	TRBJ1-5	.	CSASGQGGAHQPQHF	TGCAGTGCTAGTGGACAGGGGGGAGCCCATCAGCCCCAGCATTTT
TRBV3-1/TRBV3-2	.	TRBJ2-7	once	CASSQVFWPAGYEQYF	TGTGCCAGCAGCCAAGTGTTTTGGCCAGCCGGCTACGAGCAGTACTTC
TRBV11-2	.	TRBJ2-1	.	CASSFRQLSSYNEQFF	TGTGCCAGCAGCTTCCGCCAGCTTAGCTCCTACAATGAGCAGTTCTTC
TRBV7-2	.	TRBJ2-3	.	CASSPQQGTTDTQYF	TGTGCCAGCAGCCCCCAACAGGGAACGACAGATACGCAGTATTTT
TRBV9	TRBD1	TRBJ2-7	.	CASSVGTGPSNEQYF	TGTGCCAGCAGCGTAGGGACAGGACCCTCTAACGAGCAGTACTTC
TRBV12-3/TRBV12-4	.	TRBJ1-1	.	CASSLTLSGEAFF	TGTGCCAGCAGTCTAACCCTGTCGGGAGAAGCTTTCTTT
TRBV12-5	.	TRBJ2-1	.	CASGLVGASGEQFF	TGTGCTAGTGGTTTGGTGGGAGCCTCGGGTGAGCAGTTCTTC
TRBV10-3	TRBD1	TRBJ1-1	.	CAISDFDRGYTEAFF	TGTGCCATCAGTGATTTCGACAGGGGGTACACTGAAGCTTTCTTT
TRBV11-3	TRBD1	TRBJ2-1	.	CASSMGQPQAFF	TGTGCCAGCAGCATGGGACAGCCCCAAGCGTTCTTC